Below are 10 T cell receptor beta chains sequenced from a single sample in a study of neurological immune-mediated disorders. A single record per CDR3 protein comes from TCRdb applying MiXCR to the 5' RACE reads. The sample has roughly 100,000 distinct CDR3 sequences; 3.5% to 4% are singletons. The sequenced sample was PBMCs. The source of these receptors is a woman under 30 with multiple sclerosis.

In its sample, this clonotype was seen many times. The rearrangement uses TRBV20-1 and TRBJ2-5; D is undetermined. V was cut by 1 base and J by 5 bases, with 5 bases left in between. Germline V gives CDR1 DFQATT, CDR2 SNEGSKA (reference sequence). This CDR3 is built from 11 residues. The CDR3 nucleotides are TGCAGTGCTAGAGGGCAGGAGACCCAGTACTTC. Amino acids: CSARGQETQYF.

Concerning this clonotype: A much larger clone differs from this one at a single base, so this may be a read error. Since the CDR3 does not end with the conserved phenylalanine or tryptophan, this likely comes from a read error. V is TRBV20-1 and J is TRBJ1-1; 8 positions agree with TRBD1. Germline values: CDR1 DFQATT, CDR2 SNEGSKA (reference sequence). The V gene end was trimmed by 3 bases and the J gene end by 1 base; junction bases not matched to a gene: 4. The CDR3 loop spans 14 amino acids. The CDR3 DNA reads TGCAGTGCTAGTTCAGGGGGCGAGAACACTGAAGCTTTCTAT. Amino acid sequence: CSASSGGENTEAFY.

This clonotype was seen ten or more times. The chain carries TRBV27 and TRBJ2-1, with 7 positions matching TRBD1. The V and J ends lost 8 bases and 2 bases, in that order; junction bases with no gene match: 9. CDR3 length equals 15 residues. Germline CDR1 and CDR2: MNHEY and SMNVEV (reference sequence). CDR3 sequence reads: CASQLLGQTYNEQFF. Written as DNA, the CDR3 is TGTGCCAGCCAATTGCTGGGACAGACCTACAATGAGCAGTTCTTC.

This clonotype was observed many times. The chain links TRBV6-5 to TRBJ1-1; TRBD1 matches at 7 bases. Germline V gene lookup returns CDR1 MNHEY and CDR2 SVGAGI. The CDR3 runs 13 residues. Trimming at V came to 5 bases and at J to 4 bases, leaving 4 bases not matched to a gene. The CDR3 region is CASSQHRGTEAFF. The CDR3 DNA sequence: TGTGCCAGCAGTCAACACAGGGGCACTGAAGCTTTCTTT.

This clonotype occurred many times. The CDR3 is CASSEGQVSKETQYF. CDR3 nucleotide sequence: TGCGCCAGCAGCGAGGGACAGGTATCTAAGGAGACCCAGTACTTC. The chain combines TRBV10-1 with TRBJ2-5; 8 bases are shared with TRBD1. With 6 bases clipped from V and 5 bases from J, the junction kept 11 bases outside the gene matches. The CDR3 loop spans 15 amino acids. The V gene's germline CDR1 is WNHNN and CDR2 SYGVQD (reference sequence).

This clonotype was counted many times. This chain joins TRBV20-1 and TRBJ2-6; 7 bases line up with TRBD1. CDR3 length: 16 amino acids. V trimming: 4 bases; J trimming: 0 bases; junction bases outside the gene matches: 6. Looked up from germline, CDR1 is DFQATT and CDR2 is SNEGSKA (reference sequence). CDR3 in DNA: TGCAGTGCTAAGACAGGGTCCTTCTCTGGGGCCAACGTCCTGACTTTC. The encoded protein is CSAKTGSFSGANVLTF.

Ten or more counts support this clonotype. The chain is built from TRBV5-1 and TRBJ2-3; TRBD1 matches 8 bases. CDR1 is SGHRS, CDR2 YFSETQ, per germline. V was pared by 2 bases and J by 1 base, with 3 bases of the junction left unmatched. The CDR3 is made up of 15 amino acids. CDR3 sequence: CASSLQGGGTDTQYF. CDR3 DNA sequence: TGCGCCAGCAGCTTACAGGGGGGAGGCACAGATACGCAGTATTTT.

In this sample, this clonotype turned up many times. The rearrangement uses TRBV2 and TRBJ2-4, with a possible D match to TRBD1 (6 bases). CDR3 length: 15 amino acids. Germline V gene sequence: CDR1 SNHLY, CDR2 FYNNEI. V was clipped by 11 bases and J by 2 bases, with 19 bases between them. The CDR3 spells CAVKTGKSSKNIQYF. DNA for the CDR3: TGTGCCGTCAAAACAGGGAAGTCTTCCAAAAACATTCAGTACTTC.

This clonotype has at least ten counts. The chain has TRBV4-3 and TRBJ2-1, with TRBD2 matching 9 bases. Germline values: CDR1 LGHNA, CDR2 YSLEER. V gave up 0 bases and J gave up 8 bases; unmatched junction bases: 14. The length of the CDR3 is 18 residues. The CDR3 reads CASSQDVLAGTEGDEQFF. The CDR3 region has the DNA TGCGCCAGCAGCCAAGACGTCCTAGCGGGAACGGAGGGTGATGAGCAGTTCTTC.

This clonotype was recorded at least ten times. This sequence joins TRBV7-9 and TRBJ1-3; D not resolved. Germline values: CDR1 SEHNR, CDR2 FQNEAQ (reference sequence). The CDR3 runs to 15 residues. V was trimmed by 5 bases and J by 0 bases, leaving 11 bases between them. The CDR3 DNA follows: TGTGCCAGCAGCCCCACCGGTAGCTCTGGAAACACCATATATTTT. Translation gives CASSPTGSSGNTIYF.